Below, 29 T cell receptor beta chains from the same sample are listed, as sequenced in a study of shared clonotypes between healthy human individuals. Only in-frame clones appear in the TCRdb table, and some are missing; sequencing was by immunoSEQ multiplex PCR. The sample gives 1.4 million or so clones, about 98.5% of which show up once; about 0.35% is in the top ten. Specimen: naive CD4+ T cells sorted from blood. Subset of the sample: CD45RA+ positively selected. Receptor source: a man under 40 in good health.

The chain combines TRBV5-1 with TRBJ1-1, with D possibly TRBD1 on 6 matching bases. There are 14 residues in the CDR3. Trimming stripped 4 bases from V and 1 base from J, with 11 bases between. Germline CDR1 reads SGHRS; CDR2 reads YFSETQ. This chain's CDR3 is CASSTDRSNTEAFF. CDR3 bases: TGCGCCAGCAGCACTGACAGGTCGAACACTGAAGCTTTCTTT.

This sequence joins TRBV11-2 and TRBJ2-5, with D hard to call. The CDR3 is 15 amino acids. The germline CDR1 and CDR2 sequences are SGHAT and FQNNGV. V lost 1 base and J lost 4, with 13 bases in between. The DNA for the CDR3 is TGTGCCAGCAGCTTAGCCCTCCCGAGTGGAGAGACCCAGTACTTC. As protein: CASSLALPSGETQYF. The full variable domain, its missing parts supplied by reference TRBV11-2 and TRBJ2-5, is EAGVAQSPRYKIIEKRQSVAFWCNPISGHATLYWYQQILGQGPKLLIQFQNNGVVDDSQLPKDRFSAERLKGVDSTLKIQPAKLEDSAVYLCASSLALPSGETQYFGPGTRLLVL.

The V call is TRBV7-2, the J call TRBJ2-2, with 13 bases fitting TRBD2. V lost 1 base and J lost 7; bases outside the gene matches: 6. The CDR3 has 17 residues. The germline V gene has CDR1 SGHTA and CDR2 FQGNSA. The CDR3 DNA reads TGTGCCAGCAGCTTAGGACTAGCGGGAGGATATGGCGGGGAGCTGTTTTTT. It yields the protein CASSLGLAGGYGGELFF.

This clone appeared once. CDR3 in DNA: TGCGCCAGCAGCTTGGACTCAGGGGGGCTCTACGAGCAGTACTTC. Protein product: CASSLDSGGLYEQYF. The rearrangement joins TRBV5-1 to TRBJ2-7, with D possibly matching TRBD1 (7 bases). Germline V gene lookup returns CDR1 SGHRS and CDR2 YFSETQ. The CDR3 covers 15 residues. V gave up 0 bases and J gave up 3 bases, with 13 bases separating them.

In regard to this clone: Other DNA sequences in the same sample also yield this CDR3. The chain has TRBV5-1 and TRBJ2-5; 7 bases match TRBD1. V dropped 3 bases and J dropped 1; count of bases not matched to a gene: 3. The germline gives CDR1 SGHRS, CDR2 YFSETQ. This CDR3 has 14 residues. The CDR3: CASSSGTAQETQYF. CDR3 in DNA: TGCGCCAGCAGCTCCGGGACAGCCCAAGAGACCCAGTACTTC.

J is TRBJ2-7 and V is TRBV4-2; 10 bases match TRBD1. Germline V gene lookup returns CDR1 LGHNA and CDR2 YNFKEQ. V was clipped by 3 bases and J by 5 bases; unmatched bases: 7. CDR3 length equals 15 residues. The CDR3 DNA sequence: TGTGCCAGCAGCCATCAGGACAGGGGGGAAGACGAGCAGTACTTC. Its protein is CASSHQDRGEDEQYF.

CDR3 nucleotide sequence: TGTGCCAGCAGACCAGACAGGGACTATGGCTACACCTTC. Translation: CASRPDRDYGYTF. V gene TRBV28 combines with J gene TRBJ1-2; 7 nucleotides line up with TRBD1. The CDR3 is 13 residues long. The junction had 4 bases not matched to a gene; V was cut back by 6 bases and J by 3 bases. Germline assignment: CDR1 MDHEN and CDR2 SYDVKM.

The genes are TRBV28 and TRBJ2-1; 8 nucleotides align to TRBD1. V lost 6 bases to trimming and J lost 7 bases; unmatched junction nucleotides: 11. CDR3 length: 15 amino acids. The germline V gene encodes CDR1 MDHEN and CDR2 SYDVKM. CDR3 DNA sequence: TGTGCCAGCAGCTTACCCGGACAGGGCGGAAATGAGCAGTTCTTC. Its translation is CASSLPGQGGNEQFF.

The chain recombines TRBV6-6 with TRBJ1-1; 7 nucleotides match TRBD1. With 7 bases clipped from V and 0 bases from J, the junction kept 2 bases outside the gene matches. The CDR3 extends over 13 amino acids. Germline V gene data show CDR1 as MNHNY and CDR2 as SVGAGI (reference sequence). The CDR3: CASTGQLNTEAFF. The CDR3 DNA is TGTGCCAGCACGGGACAGTTGAACACTGAAGCTTTCTTT.

The chain has TRBV5-6 and TRBJ1-4; the match to TRBD1 covers 7 bases. Unmatched junction bases numbered 4, after V lost 0 bases and J lost 5 bases. The CDR3 length is 15 residues. In germline, CDR1 is SGHDT, CDR2 YYEEEE. The CDR3 DNA follows: TGTGCCAGCAGCTTGGCCAGGGGGTCGAATGAAAAACTGTTTTTT. Protein product: CASSLARGSNEKLFF.

The rearrangement uses TRBV18 and TRBJ2-3; 9 bases fit TRBD2. Trimming at V came to 3 bases and at J to 1 base, leaving 2 bases not matched to a gene. Germline V gene data show CDR1 as KGHSH and CDR2 as LQKENI. This CDR3 has 15 amino acids. The CDR3 DNA is TGTGCCAGCTCACCGATAGCGGGAGGCACAGATACGCAGTATTTT. It yields the protein CASSPIAGGTDTQYF.

The CDR3 loop reads CASSQGGGGYEQYF. The CDR3 DNA follows: TGTGCCAGCAGCCAAGGTGGTGGGGGATACGAGCAGTACTTC. The chain uses TRBV4-2 and TRBJ2-7; either TRBD1 or TRBD2 may fit D (5 bases each). Germline CDR1 reads LGHNA; CDR2 reads YNFKEQ. The CDR3 consists of 14 residues. The V gene lost 1 base and the J gene lost 4 bases, with 11 bases spanning the gap.

J is TRBJ1-1 and V is TRBV7-6; 8 bases map to TRBD1. The CDR3 has 14 residues. The J segment lost 6 bases and the V segment lost 2 bases, leaving 5 bases of the junction unmatched. Germline V gene lookup returns CDR1 SGHVS and CDR2 FNYEAQ. CDR3 loop: CASSLQTGVPEAFF. For the CDR3, the DNA is TGTGCCAGCAGCTTACAGACAGGGGTCCCTGAAGCTTTCTTT.

The table lists this clone with a count of one. The chain combines TRBV6-5 with TRBJ1-2; no reliable D call. The germline V and J ends were trimmed by 0 bases and 7 bases, with 12 bases remaining between them. The CDR3 runs 14 residues. Germline CDR1 is MNHEY and CDR2 is SVGAGI. The CDR3 spells CASSYSAGPSGYTF. CDR3 nucleotides: TGTGCCAGCAGTTACTCGGCAGGCCCGAGTGGCTACACCTTC.

V is TRBV5-6 and J is TRBJ1-3; D is uncertain. Between the trimmed V and J ends, which lost 0 bases and 11 bases, there was a span of 12 bases. CDR3 length: 13 amino acids. The germline CDR1 and CDR2 sequences are SGHDT and YYEEEE. DNA of the CDR3: TGTGCCAGCAGCTTGGATCAGAGAAGGGCCATATATTTT. Translating gives CASSLDQRRAIYF.

V and J are TRBV5-1 and TRBJ2-3; 9 nucleotides agree with TRBD2. The CDR3 loop spans 17 amino acids. Unmatched junction bases numbered 9, after V lost 0 bases and J lost 4 bases. The germline V gene has CDR1 SGHRS and CDR2 YFSETQ. CDR3 DNA sequence: TGCGCCAGCAGCTTGGATAGTGTTAGCGGGAGCTCAGATACGCAGTATTTT. It codes for CASSLDSVSGSSDTQYF.

This clone has just a few counts. V usage is TRBV6-5 and J usage is TRBJ2-7, with 8 nucleotides matching TRBD1. The CDR3 loop spans 15 amino acids. Losses at the gene ends were 3 bases for V and 6 bases for J; bases not matched to a gene: 10. Germline V gives CDR1 MNHEY, CDR2 SVGAGI. Here the CDR3 reads CASSYGTGWNGEQYF. The CDR3 nucleotides are TGTGCCAGCAGTTATGGGACAGGCTGGAACGGCGAGCAGTACTTC.

The chain is built from TRBV7-8 and TRBJ2-3; tentatively, D is TRBD2 (6 bases). CDR3 length: 14 amino acids. Germline lookup yields CDR1 SGHVS and CDR2 FQNEAQ. The ends were cut back, 4 bases at V and 4 bases at J, with 12 bases in the middle. This CDR3 reads CASSSARGADTQYF. As DNA, the CDR3 is TGTGCCAGCAGCTCGGCTCGCGGGGCAGATACGCAGTATTTT.

This rearrangement joins TRBV7-3 to TRBJ2-7; TRBD2 agrees at 7 bases. J was trimmed by 1 base and V by 2 bases; bases with no gene match: 5. The CDR3 spans 15 residues. The germline CDR1 and CDR2 sequences are SGHTA and FQGTGA. The CDR3 spells CASSLGRGVSYEQYF. The CDR3 DNA is TGTGCCAGCAGCTTAGGGAGGGGTGTTTCCTACGAGCAGTACTTC.

The chain is built from TRBV27 and TRBJ2-5, with D possibly matching TRBD2 (6 bases). Trimming cost V 0 bases and J 3 bases, with 14 bases left between them. The CDR3 runs to 16 residues. From germline, CDR1 is MNHEY and CDR2 SMNVEV (reference sequence). The CDR3 DNA sequence: TGTGCCAGCAGTTTATCGGTTGCTAGCGCTGAAGAGACCCAGTACTTC. Amino acids: CASSLSVASAEETQYF.

The J gene is TRBJ2-7, the V gene TRBV4-3, with D perhaps matching TRBD2 (5 bases). V was pared by 0 bases and J by 2 bases, with 14 bases between. CDR1 and CDR2 from the germline V gene are LGHNA and YSLEER. CDR3 length equals 16 residues. This chain's CDR3 is CASSQDGAGNPYEQYF. CDR3 nucleotides: TGCGCCAGCAGCCAAGATGGCGCGGGCAACCCCTACGAGCAGTACTTC.

Concerning this clone: At the DNA level, this CDR3 is encoded by other sequences in the same sample as well. The CDR3 region has the DNA TGTGCCAGCAGTGTAACCTTGAACACTGAAGCTTTCTTT. Protein product: CASSVTLNTEAFF. The chain carries TRBV2 and TRBJ1-1, with D unresolved. The CDR3 loop spans 13 amino acids. Germline V gene lookup returns CDR1 SNHLY and CDR2 FYNNEI. Between the trimmed V and J ends, which lost 4 bases and 0 bases, there was a span of 6 bases.

The count of this clone is one. The V and J genes are TRBV7-2 and TRBJ1-5; D is ambiguous. The CDR3 covers 13 residues. V was trimmed by 2 bases and J by 10 bases, leaving 12 bases between them. Germline lookup yields CDR1 SGHTA and CDR2 FQGNSA. CDR3 sequence (DNA): TGTGCCAGCAGCTTACGGTCGGTAGAACCCCAGCATTTT. Translation gives CASSLRSVEPQHF.

The rearrangement uses TRBV5-5 and TRBJ2-7, with D tentatively TRBD2 (5 bases). CDR1 is SGHKS, CDR2 YYEKEE, per germline (reference sequence). V was shortened by 0 bases and J by 7 bases, with 20 bases between the two germline ends. The CDR3 loop spans 16 amino acids. The CDR3 nucleotides read TGTGCCAGCAGCTTGGCGGCTAGCAACCTCGCCGGGGAGCAGTACTTC. It yields the protein CASSLAASNLAGEQYF. The variable domain in full, completed from reference TRBV5-5 and TRBJ2-7, reads DAGVTQSPTHLIKTRGQQVTLRCSPISGHKSVSWYQQVLGQGPQFIFQYYEKEERGRGNFPDRFSARQFPNYSSELNVNALLLGDSALYLCASSLAASNLAGEQYFGPGTRLTVT.

The genes are TRBV20-1 and TRBJ1-3; D gene unclear. Germline V gene lookup returns CDR1 DFQATT and CDR2 SNEGSKA (reference sequence). Deletions cut 5 bases from V and 7 bases from J, with 9 bases between. The CDR3 spans 11 residues. The CDR3: CSAPAGNTIYF. CDR3 nucleotide sequence: TGCAGTGCTCCCGCGGGCAACACCATATATTTT.

The chain has TRBV5-1 and TRBJ1-2; perhaps TRBD1 as D (5 bases). Per germline, CDR1 SGHRS and CDR2 YFSETQ. V lost 0 bases and J 4 bases, leaving 13 bases between the germline ends. The CDR3 loop spans 15 amino acids. The CDR3 DNA reads TGCGCCAGCAGCTTGGCCGCCGGGACCCTCTATGGCTACACCTTC. Residues: CASSLAAGTLYGYTF.

The rearrangement joins TRBV2 to TRBJ2-1, with a tentative D call TRBD2 (5 bases). The ends were cut back, 1 base at V and 0 bases at J, with 10 bases in the middle. The CDR3 spans 16 residues. CDR1 and CDR2 from the germline V gene are SNHLY and FYNNEI. DNA for the CDR3: TGTGCCAGCAGTGAAGGGGCGGGCAGCTCCTACAATGAGCAGTTCTTC. It translates to CASSEGAGSSYNEQFF. The complete variable domain, with remaining parts taken from reference TRBV2 and TRBJ2-1, reads EPEVTQTPSHQVTQMGQEVILRCVPISNHLYFYWYRQILGQKVEFLVSFYNNEISEKSEIFDDQFSVERPDGSNFTLKIRSTKLEDSAMYFCASSEGAGSSYNEQFFGPGTRLTVL.

The V call is TRBV5-4, the J call TRBJ2-5; weak D call: TRBD1 (6 bases). The CDR3 is 16 amino acids. V was cut by 4 bases and J by 1 base, with 17 bases left in between. Germline assignment: CDR1 SGHNT and CDR2 YYREEE (reference sequence). The CDR3 sequence: CASSAAKQGGQETQYF. The CDR3 coding sequence is TGTGCCAGCAGCGCAGCAAAACAGGGTGGCCAAGAGACCCAGTACTTC.

This chain links TRBV6-6 with TRBJ2-1; no clear D gene. The CDR3 has 12 residues. Trimming took off 0 bases at V and 15 bases at J, with 12 bases between the two ends. Germline CDR1 reads MNHNY; CDR2 reads SVGAGI (reference sequence). CDR3 region: CASSYSIAGSFF. CDR3 bases: TGTGCCAGCAGTTACTCGATAGCAGGTTCGTTCTTC.